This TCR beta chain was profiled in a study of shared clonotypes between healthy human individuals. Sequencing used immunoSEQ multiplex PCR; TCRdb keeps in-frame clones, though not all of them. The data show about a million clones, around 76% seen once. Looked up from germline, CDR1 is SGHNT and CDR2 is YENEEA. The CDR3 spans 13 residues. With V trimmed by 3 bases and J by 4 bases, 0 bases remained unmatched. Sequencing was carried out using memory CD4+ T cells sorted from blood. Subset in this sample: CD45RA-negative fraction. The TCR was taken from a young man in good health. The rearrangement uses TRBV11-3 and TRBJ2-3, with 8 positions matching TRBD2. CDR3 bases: TGTGCCAGCAGCTTTAGCGGGGCAGATACGCAGTATTTT. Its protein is CASSFSGADTQYF.